The T cell receptor beta chain under discussion was sequenced for a study of cytomegalovirus exposure and HLA in healthy donors. PCR used 60 Vbeta primers and 13 Jbeta primers. Sequencing used immunoSEQ multiplex PCR; TCRdb keeps in-frame clones, though not all of them. The sample has 310,000 or so clones; approximately 90% are singletons. CDR1 and CDR2 (germline): MNHNS, SASEGT. The CDR3 contains 16 residues. The TCR was taken from a woman in her late teens or twenties in good health and CMV-seronegative. The sequenced sample was PBMCs. The V gene is TRBV6-1, the J gene TRBJ2-5; TRBD1 matches at 8 bases. The J call is uncertain, as TRBJ2-7 better fits the DNA end. Written as DNA, the CDR3 is TGTGCCAGCAGTGAAGCTCCAGGGGGCGATATCTACGAGCAGTACTTC. Protein product: CASSEAPGGDIYEQYF.